This record concerns one TCR beta chain sequence. Its antigen is unknown. Per individual sample, total RNA of at least 5 micrograms was extracted. The data originate from a study of blood T cells in healthy people across ages. Study-wide results and limits: For the donors, CMV status was unknown and possibly confounded expanded clonotype changes.

Germline V CDR1 and CDR2: KGHDR, SFDVKD. V was clipped by 7 bases and J by 3 bases; unmatched bases: 8. This CDR3 has 15 amino acids. It was with a sample-barcoded 5' primer and a J-beta primer mix that a second PCR of roughly 7 to 12 cycles was run. Every cDNA molecule carried a tag from a template-switch adaptor bearing 12 random nucleotides. Every sample gave at least 3 million paired-end reads containing CDR3. Each CDR3 protein is one row after TCRdb ran MiXCR on the 5' RACE reads. The sample carries over 950,000 distinct CDR3 sequences, roughly half recorded once. This sequence joins TRBV24-1 and TRBJ2-5; 9 positions agree with TRBD1. This TCR derives from an older woman in good health. The sequenced sample consisted of blood. The CDR3 loop reads CATSVGQGSEETQYF. The CDR3 DNA reads TGTGCCACCAGCGTGGGACAGGGATCCGAAGAGACCCAGTACTTC.